This T cell receptor (beta chain) originates from a study of early T cells in non-severe SARS-CoV-2 infection. Study overall: Sequencing used unsorted whole-blood bulk RNA, so chains lack pairing.

Individual cDNA molecules carried attached unique molecular identifiers. TCRdb re-derived calls from the 5' RACE reads in MiXCR, one entry per CDR3 protein. The sample consists of about 92,000 distinct CDR3 sequences, about 15% of them appearing once. The CDR3 spans 15 residues. With 5 bases clipped from V and 3 bases from J, the junction kept 7 bases outside the gene matches. This chain joins TRBV12-3 or TRBV12-4 and TRBJ1-5; 7 nucleotides align to TRBD1. The sequencing input was whole blood. The sequence was obtained from an adult who was a healthcare worker with PCR-confirmed SARS-CoV-2 infection or an uninfected control (not recorded which). This chain's CDR3 is CASSPRQGINQPQHF. DNA of the CDR3: TGTGCCAGCAGTCCTCGACAGGGAATCAATCAGCCCCAGCATTTT.